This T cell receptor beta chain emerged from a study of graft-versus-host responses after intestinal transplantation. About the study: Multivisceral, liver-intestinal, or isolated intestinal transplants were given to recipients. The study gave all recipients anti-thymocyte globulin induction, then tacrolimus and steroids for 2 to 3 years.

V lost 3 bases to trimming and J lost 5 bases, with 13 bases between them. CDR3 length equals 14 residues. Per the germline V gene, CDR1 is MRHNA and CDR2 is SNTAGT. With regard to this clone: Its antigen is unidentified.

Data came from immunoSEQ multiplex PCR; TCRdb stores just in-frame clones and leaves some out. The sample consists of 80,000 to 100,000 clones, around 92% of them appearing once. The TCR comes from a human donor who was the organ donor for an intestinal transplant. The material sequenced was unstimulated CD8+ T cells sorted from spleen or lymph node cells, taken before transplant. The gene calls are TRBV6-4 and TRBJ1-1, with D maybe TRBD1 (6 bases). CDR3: CASSEGEGGTEAFF. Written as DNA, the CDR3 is TGTGCCAGCAGTGAGGGGGAAGGGGGAACTGAAGCTTTCTTT.